This T cell receptor (beta chain) was captured in a study of T cells in Graves' hyperthyroidism and ophthalmopathy. Notes on the study in general: The authors' 13 V-J model separated ophthalmopathy from stable hyperthyroidism. Most thyroid clonotypes expanded above 0.001 were also detected in blood.

Trimming shortened V by 4 bases and J by 0 bases, and 13 bases separated the two germline ends. From germline, CDR1 is SGDLS and CDR2 YYNGEE. CDR3 length equals 15 residues. The investigators amplified TCR beta CDR3 regions from RNA transcripts. HTBI primers drove first-round RT-PCR of the TCR CDR3. From the multiplex PCR reads, TCRdb called clonotypes with MiXCR, one entry per CDR3 protein. The repertoire holds about 570,000 distinct CDR3 sequences, with approximately 44% as singletons. The study excluded patients with uncontrolled infection, other autoimmune disease, pregnancy or lactation. Concerning this clonotype itself: The antigen remains unidentified.

Sequencing input: peripheral blood or thyroid tissue (not recorded which). The chain recombines TRBV9 with TRBJ1-2; D remains unclear. This receptor was obtained from an adult woman with Graves' disease, either hyperthyroidism or ophthalmopathy (not recorded which). As DNA, the CDR3 is TGTGCCAGCAGCCCCAGGTCGAGGGCTAACTATGGCTACACCTTC. As protein: CASSPRSRANYGYTF.